Sequencing of this T cell receptor beta chain was carried out in a study of beta chain features in type 1 diabetes. Study-wide results and caveats: Fewer insertions but more deletions were seen at VDJ junctions in type 1 diabetes patients.

Donors contributed one heparinised blood draw apiece, averaging about 120 mL. Trimming stripped 5 bases from V and 0 bases from J, with 8 bases between. This CDR3 spans 14 amino acids. Germline loops: CDR1 SGHRS, CDR2 YFSETQ. Investigators reverse transcribed all isolated RNA, so they sequenced expressed TCRB transcripts. Sequencing used immunoSEQ multiplex PCR; TCRdb keeps in-frame clones, though not all of them. The sample has about 290,000 clones, 7.5% to 9.5% seen once; the top ten hold roughly 0.94%. This clone was seen a handful of times. Its antigen is not identified. Sequencing used central memory CD4+ T cells from blood. The chain has TRBV5-1 and TRBJ1-4; unclear D gene. The receptor comes from a young woman in good health. CDR3 sequence reads: CASSDGPTNEKLFF. In DNA form, the CDR3 reads TGCGCCAGCAGTGACGGTCCAACTAATGAAAAACTGTTTTTT.